Shown below are 2 T cell receptor beta chains from a single sample sequenced in a study of blood T cell repertoires in COVID-19. The protocol was immunoSEQ multiplex PCR, while the TCRdb copy is restricted to in-frame clones and leaves out a portion. This table has around 60,000 clones, roughly 84% appearing once. Sample: peripheral blood. These receptors all come from a man aged 45-65 years with COVID-19, enrolled during active disease.

This chain connects TRBV30 to TRBJ1-4, with 11 bases identical to TRBD1. Trimming took 1 base from V and 10 from J; bases not matched to a gene: 8. This CDR3 comprises 15 residues. Germline CDR1 GTSNPN, CDR2 SVGIG (reference sequence). Here the CDR3 DNA reads TGTGCCTGGAGTGACCCTCGGGGGACAGGGGGAAAACTGTTTTTT. As protein: CAWSDPRGTGGKLFF.

The rearrangement uses TRBV9 and TRBJ2-1; the match to TRBD2 covers 8 bases. The CDR3 contains 17 residues. The germline V gene has CDR1 SGDLS and CDR2 YYNGEE. The junction had 12 bases not matched to a gene; V was cut back by 0 bases and J by 7 bases. CDR3 residues: CASSVDGLAGPMNEQFF. CDR3 bases: TGTGCCAGCAGCGTAGACGGGCTAGCGGGCCCAATGAATGAGCAGTTCTTC.